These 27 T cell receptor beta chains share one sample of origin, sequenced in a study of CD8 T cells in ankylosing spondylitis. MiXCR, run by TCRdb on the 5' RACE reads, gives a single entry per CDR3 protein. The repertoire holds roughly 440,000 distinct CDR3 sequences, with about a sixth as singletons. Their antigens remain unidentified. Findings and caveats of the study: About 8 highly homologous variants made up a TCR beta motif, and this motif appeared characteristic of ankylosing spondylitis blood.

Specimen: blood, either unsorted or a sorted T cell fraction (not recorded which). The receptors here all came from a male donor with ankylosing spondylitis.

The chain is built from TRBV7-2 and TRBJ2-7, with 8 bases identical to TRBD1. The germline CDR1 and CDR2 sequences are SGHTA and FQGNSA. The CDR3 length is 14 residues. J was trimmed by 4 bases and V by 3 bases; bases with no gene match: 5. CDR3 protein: CASSFGRGRYEQYF. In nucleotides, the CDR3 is TGTGCCAGCAGCTTCGGCAGGGGGCGATACGAGCAGTACTTC.

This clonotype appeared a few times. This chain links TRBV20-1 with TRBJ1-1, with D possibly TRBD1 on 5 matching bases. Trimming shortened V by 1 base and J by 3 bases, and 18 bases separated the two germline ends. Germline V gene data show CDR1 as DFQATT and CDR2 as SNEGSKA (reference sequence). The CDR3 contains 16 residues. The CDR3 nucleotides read TGCAGTGCTAGAGCGGCCAGGGCGTTTGGGGACACTGAAGCTTTCTTT. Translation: CSARAARAFGDTEAFF.

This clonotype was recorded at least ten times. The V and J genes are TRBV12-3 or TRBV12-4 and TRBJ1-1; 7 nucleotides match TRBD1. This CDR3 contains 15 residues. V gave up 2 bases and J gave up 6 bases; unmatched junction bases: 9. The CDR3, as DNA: TGTGCCAGCAGTTTACCGACAGGGTCACCCGCTGAAGCTTTCTTT. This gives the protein CASSLPTGSPAEAFF.

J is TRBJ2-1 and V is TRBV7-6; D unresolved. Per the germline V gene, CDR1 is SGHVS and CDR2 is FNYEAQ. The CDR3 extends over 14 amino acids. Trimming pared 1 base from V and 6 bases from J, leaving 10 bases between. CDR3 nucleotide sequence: TGTGCCAGCAGCTTAGGAGCCGACGCCAATGAGCAGTTCTTC. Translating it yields CASSLGADANEQFF.

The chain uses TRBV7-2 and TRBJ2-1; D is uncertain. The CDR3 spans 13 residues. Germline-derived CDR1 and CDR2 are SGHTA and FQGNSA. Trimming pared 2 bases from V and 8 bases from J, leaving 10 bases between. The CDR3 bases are TGTGCCAGCAGCTTACCCAACACGTATGAGCAGTTCTTC. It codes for CASSLPNTYEQFF.

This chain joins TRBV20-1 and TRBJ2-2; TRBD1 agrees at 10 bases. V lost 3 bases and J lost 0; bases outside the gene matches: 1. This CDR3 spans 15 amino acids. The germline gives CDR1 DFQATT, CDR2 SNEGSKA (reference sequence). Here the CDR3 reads CSARTGGANTGELFF. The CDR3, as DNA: TGCAGTGCTAGGACAGGGGGCGCGAACACCGGGGAGCTGTTTTTT.

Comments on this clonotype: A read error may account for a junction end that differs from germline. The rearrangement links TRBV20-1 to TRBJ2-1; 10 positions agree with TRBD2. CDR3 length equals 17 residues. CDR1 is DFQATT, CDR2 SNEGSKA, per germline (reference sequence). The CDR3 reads CCARDLRAGGPYNEQFF. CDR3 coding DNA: TGCTGTGCTAGAGATTTACGAGCGGGAGGGCCTTACAATGAGCAGTTCTTC.

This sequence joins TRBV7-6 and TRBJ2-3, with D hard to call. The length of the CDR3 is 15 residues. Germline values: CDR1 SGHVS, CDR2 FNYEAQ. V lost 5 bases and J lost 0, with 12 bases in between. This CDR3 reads CASSPLDGSTDTQYF. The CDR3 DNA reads TGTGCCAGCAGCCCTCTTGACGGGAGCACAGATACGCAGTATTTT.

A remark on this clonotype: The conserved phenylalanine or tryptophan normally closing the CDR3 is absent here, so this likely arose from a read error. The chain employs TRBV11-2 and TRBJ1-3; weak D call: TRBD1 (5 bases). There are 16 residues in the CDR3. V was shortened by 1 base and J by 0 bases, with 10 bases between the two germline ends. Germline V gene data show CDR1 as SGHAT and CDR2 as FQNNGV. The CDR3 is CASSLAWGSSGNTIYI. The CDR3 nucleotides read TGTGCCAGCAGCTTAGCATGGGGCAGCTCTGGAAACACCATATATATT.

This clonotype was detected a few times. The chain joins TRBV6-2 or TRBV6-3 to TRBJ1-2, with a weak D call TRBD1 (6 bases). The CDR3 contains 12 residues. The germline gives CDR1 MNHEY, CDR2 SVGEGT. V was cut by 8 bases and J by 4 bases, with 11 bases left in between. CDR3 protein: CASSRGSYGYTF. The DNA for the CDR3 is TGTGCCAGCTCGAGGGGGAGCTATGGCTACACCTTC.

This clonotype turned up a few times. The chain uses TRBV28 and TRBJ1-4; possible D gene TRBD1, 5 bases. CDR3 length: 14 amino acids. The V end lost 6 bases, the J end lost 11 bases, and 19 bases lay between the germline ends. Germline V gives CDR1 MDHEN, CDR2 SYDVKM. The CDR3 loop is CASSVQRGDRKLFF. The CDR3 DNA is TGTGCCAGCAGCGTACAAAGGGGAGATCGCAAACTGTTTTTT. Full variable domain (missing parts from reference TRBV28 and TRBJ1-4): DVKVTQSSRYLVKRTGEKVFLECVQDMDHENMFWYRQDPGLGLRLIYFSYDVKMKEKGDIPEGYSVSREKKERFSLILESASTNQTSMYLCASSVQRGDRKLFFGSGTQLSVL.

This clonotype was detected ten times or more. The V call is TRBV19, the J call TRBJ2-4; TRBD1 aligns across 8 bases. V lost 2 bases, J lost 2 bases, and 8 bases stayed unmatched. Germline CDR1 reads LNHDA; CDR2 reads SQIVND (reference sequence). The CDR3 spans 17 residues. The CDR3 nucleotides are TGTGCCAGTAGTATATTGGGCCAGGGGGCCACCAAAAACATTCAGTACTTC. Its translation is CASSILGQGATKNIQYF.

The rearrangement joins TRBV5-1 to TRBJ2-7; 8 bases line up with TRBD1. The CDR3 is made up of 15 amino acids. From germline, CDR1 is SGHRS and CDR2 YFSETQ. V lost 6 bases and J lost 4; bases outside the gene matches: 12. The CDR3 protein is CASKPSGTGNYEQYF. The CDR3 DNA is TGCGCCAGCAAACCTTCTGGGACAGGCAATTACGAGCAGTACTTC.

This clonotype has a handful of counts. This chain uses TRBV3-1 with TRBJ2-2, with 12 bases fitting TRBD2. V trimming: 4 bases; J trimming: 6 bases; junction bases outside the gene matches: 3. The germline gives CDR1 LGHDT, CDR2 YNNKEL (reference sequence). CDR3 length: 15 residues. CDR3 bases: TGTGCCAGCAGCCCTAGCGGGGGGGCTCCCGGGGAGCTGTTTTTT. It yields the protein CASSPSGGAPGELFF.

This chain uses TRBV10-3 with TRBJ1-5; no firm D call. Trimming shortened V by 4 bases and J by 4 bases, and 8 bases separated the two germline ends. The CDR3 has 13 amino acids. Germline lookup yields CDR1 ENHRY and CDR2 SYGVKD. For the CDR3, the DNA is TGTGCCATCAGTGTGGCATCGAATCAGCCCCAGCATTTT. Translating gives CAISVASNQPQHF.

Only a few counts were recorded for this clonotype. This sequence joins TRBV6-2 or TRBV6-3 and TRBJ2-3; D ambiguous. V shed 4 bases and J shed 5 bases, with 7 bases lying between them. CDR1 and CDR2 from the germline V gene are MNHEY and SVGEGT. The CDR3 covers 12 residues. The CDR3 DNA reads TGTGCCAGCAGTTCCTATGGAGATACGCAGTATTTT. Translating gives CASSSYGDTQYF.

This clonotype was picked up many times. The CDR3 here is CSASGGKNEQFF. In DNA form, the CDR3 reads TGCAGTGCTAGCGGGGGGAAAAATGAGCAGTTCTTC. The V call is TRBV20-1, the J call TRBJ2-1; 7 nucleotides match TRBD2. Germline assignment: CDR1 DFQATT and CDR2 SNEGSKA (reference sequence). The CDR3 runs 12 residues. Trimming removed 3 bases from V and 7 bases from J; junction bases left unmatched: 3.

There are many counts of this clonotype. The CDR3 nucleotides are TGTGCCAGCAGCAAGGGACAGGGGAATGAAAAACTGTTTTTT. Translation gives CASSKGQGNEKLFF. The gene calls are TRBV28 and TRBJ1-4, with 10 positions matching TRBD1. The CDR3 has 14 amino acids. The germline gives CDR1 MDHEN, CDR2 SYDVKM. V trimming: 6 bases; J trimming: 5 bases; junction bases outside the gene matches: 3.

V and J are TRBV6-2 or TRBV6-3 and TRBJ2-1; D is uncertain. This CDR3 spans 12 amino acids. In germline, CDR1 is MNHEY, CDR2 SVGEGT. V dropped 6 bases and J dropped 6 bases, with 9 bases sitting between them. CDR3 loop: CASRGNINEQFF. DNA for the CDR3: TGTGCCAGCAGAGGAAACATCAATGAGCAGTTCTTC.

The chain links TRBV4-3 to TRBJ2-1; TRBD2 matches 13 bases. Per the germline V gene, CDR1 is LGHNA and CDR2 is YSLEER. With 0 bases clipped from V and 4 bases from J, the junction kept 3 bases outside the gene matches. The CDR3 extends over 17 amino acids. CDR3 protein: CASSQDWGLAGYNEQFF. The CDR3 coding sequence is TGCGCCAGCAGCCAAGATTGGGGACTAGCGGGGTACAATGAGCAGTTCTTC.

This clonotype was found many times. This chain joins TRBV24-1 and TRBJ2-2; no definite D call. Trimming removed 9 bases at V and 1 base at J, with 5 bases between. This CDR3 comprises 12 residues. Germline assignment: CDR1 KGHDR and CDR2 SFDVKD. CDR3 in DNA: TGTGCCACCTCAAGGAACACCGGGGAGCTGTTTTTT. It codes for CATSRNTGELFF.

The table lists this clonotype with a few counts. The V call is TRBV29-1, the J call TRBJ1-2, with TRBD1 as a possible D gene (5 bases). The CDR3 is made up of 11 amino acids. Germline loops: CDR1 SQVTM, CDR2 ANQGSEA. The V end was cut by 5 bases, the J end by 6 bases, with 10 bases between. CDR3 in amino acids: CSVMLGDGYTF. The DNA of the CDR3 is TGCAGCGTTATGTTAGGGGATGGCTACACCTTC. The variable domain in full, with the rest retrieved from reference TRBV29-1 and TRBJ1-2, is SAVISQKPSRDICQRGTSLTIQCQVDSQVTMMFWYRQQPGQSLTLIATANQGSEATYESGFVIDKFPISRPNLTFSTLTVSNMSPEDSSIYLCSVMLGDGYTFGSGTRLTVV.

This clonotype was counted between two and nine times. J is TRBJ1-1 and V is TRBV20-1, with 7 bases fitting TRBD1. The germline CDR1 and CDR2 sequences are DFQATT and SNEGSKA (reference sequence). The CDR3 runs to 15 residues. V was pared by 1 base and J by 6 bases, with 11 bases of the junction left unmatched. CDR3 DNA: TGCAGTGCTAGAGGGGGGCATGGGGACAGTGCTGAAGCTTTCTTT. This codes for CSARGGHGDSAEAFF.

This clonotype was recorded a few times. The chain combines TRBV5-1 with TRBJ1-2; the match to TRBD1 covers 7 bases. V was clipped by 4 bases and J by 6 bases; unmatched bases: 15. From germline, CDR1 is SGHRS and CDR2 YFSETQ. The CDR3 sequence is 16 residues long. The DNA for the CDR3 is TGCGCCAGCAGCGCCGAACACCGAGGGGGCGTGAATGGCTACACCTTC. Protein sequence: CASSAEHRGGVNGYTF.

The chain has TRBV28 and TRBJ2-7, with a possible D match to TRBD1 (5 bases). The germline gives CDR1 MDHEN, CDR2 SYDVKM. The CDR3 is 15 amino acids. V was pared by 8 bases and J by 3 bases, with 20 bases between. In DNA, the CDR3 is TGTGCCAGCCCTGGGCCAAGGGGCTTTAACTACGAGCAGTACTTC. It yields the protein CASPGPRGFNYEQYF.

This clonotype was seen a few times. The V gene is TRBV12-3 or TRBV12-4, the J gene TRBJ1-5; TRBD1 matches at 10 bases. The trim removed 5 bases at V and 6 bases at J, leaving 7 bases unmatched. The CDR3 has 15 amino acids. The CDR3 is CASSLKGTGVQPQHF. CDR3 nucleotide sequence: TGTGCCAGCAGTCTAAAGGGGACAGGGGTTCAGCCCCAGCATTTT.

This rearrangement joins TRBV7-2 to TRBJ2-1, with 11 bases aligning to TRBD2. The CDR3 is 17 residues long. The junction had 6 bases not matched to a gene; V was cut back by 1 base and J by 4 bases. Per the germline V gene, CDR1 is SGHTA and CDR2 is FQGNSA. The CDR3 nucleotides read TGTGCCAGCAGCTTAGTGGGGCTAGCGGGGGGTTACAATGAGCAGTTCTTC. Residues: CASSLVGLAGGYNEQFF.